This entry features one T cell receptor (beta chain) sequence. Antigen specificity is unknown. Overall study findings and caveats: Tumor-infiltrating Treg TCR alpha and beta sequences overlapped most with tumor naive CD4+ T cells, then blood naive.

Germline V gene data show CDR1 as SGHDT and CDR2 as YYEEEE. This CDR3 comprises 16 residues. With V trimmed by 2 bases and J by 2 bases, 7 bases remained unmatched. After constant-region reverse-primer amplification, full-length variable regions underwent semi-nested PCR with Nested Universal Primer A. MiXCR, applied by TCRdb to the 5' RACE reads, yields one record per CDR3 protein. The sample shows thousands of distinct CDR3 sequences, 70% to 85% of them seen only once. CD25-based Treg depletion was applied to purified naive CD4+ T cells. This clonotype was sampled from a female donor with breast cancer. The chain has TRBV5-6 and TRBJ2-3; 8 positions match TRBD2. Sequencing was done on a sample of naive CD4+ T cells sorted from blood. Subset defined: naive CD4+ T cells, CD4+CD45RA+CD25-. The CDR3, as DNA: TGTGCCAGCAGCTTCCGTGTGCGGGAGGCCACAGATACGCAGTATTTT. Amino acid sequence: CASSFRVREATDTQYF.